This T cell receptor (beta chain) was recorded in a study of shared clonotypes between healthy human individuals. Here immunoSEQ multiplex PCR was the method, and the copy in TCRdb shows in-frame clones only, minus some. The table records millions of clones, approximately 95% of them present only once. CDR1 is SGHVS and CDR2 is FQNEAQ in the germline V gene. CDR3 length: 14 amino acids. Trimming left V 5 bases short and J 0 bases short, with 10 bases between. The source is a man aged 18 to 30 in good health. This chain links TRBV7-8 with TRBJ1-1; D call uncertain. Sequenced sample: naive CD4+ T cells sorted from blood. Described subset: CD45RA+ positively selected. DNA of the CDR3: TGTGCCAGCAGCAGAACCGATCTGAACACTGAAGCTTTCTTT. Protein sequence: CASSRTDLNTEAFF.